These 4 T cell receptor beta chains originate from one sample sequenced in a study of blood T cells in healthy people across ages. With a J-beta primer mix and a sample-barcoded 5' primer, a second PCR ran about 6 to 11 cycles. Each CDR3 protein gets one entry after TCRdb re-called the 5' RACE reads with MiXCR. Found here are 800,000 or so distinct CDR3 sequences, just under 25% of them singletons; the top ten hold under 4%. These records were also assigned to another study, of T cells of mothers and their children.

The sequencing sample was made of blood. These TCRs come from a boy between 10 and 17 years old in good health.

The chain couples TRBV7-9 to TRBJ2-1; 7 nucleotides align to TRBD2. This CDR3 has 15 amino acids. With 1 base clipped from V and 7 bases from J, the junction kept 7 bases outside the gene matches. Germline CDR1 reads SEHNR; CDR2 reads FQNEAQ (reference sequence). The CDR3 DNA sequence: TGTGCCAGCAGCTTAGAGGGAGGGTATCGGAATGAGCAGTTCTTC. Residues: CASSLEGGYRNEQFF.

The rearrangement joins TRBV29-1 to TRBJ2-3, with TRBD2 identical over 7 bases. Germline-derived CDR1 and CDR2 are SQVTM and ANQGSEA. With V trimmed by 3 bases and J by 5 bases, 5 bases remained unmatched. CDR3 length: 13 residues. In DNA form, the CDR3 reads TGCAGCGTTGATGCGGGAGTAGGAGATACGCAGTATTTT. It is translated as CSVDAGVGDTQYF.

This clonotype was picked up a small number of times. The chain combines TRBV25-1 with TRBJ1-1; D not certain. V dropped 3 bases and J dropped 0 bases, with 8 bases sitting between them. This CDR3 region has 14 residues. Germline CDR1 reads MGHDK; CDR2 reads SYGVNS. CDR3 sequence: CASSEIDMNTEAFF. The CDR3 bases are TGTGCCAGCAGTGAGATCGACATGAACACTGAAGCTTTCTTT.

The sample holds a few counts of this clonotype. The genes are TRBV11-2 and TRBJ1-6; weak D call: TRBD1 (6 bases). Germline CDR1 SGHAT, CDR2 FQNNGV. CDR3 length: 15 amino acids. Trimming left V 2 bases short and J 7 bases short, with 12 bases between. In nucleotides, the CDR3 is TGTGCCAGCAGCTTACAGCGGACAGACAATTCACCCCTCCACTTT. Translated, it gives CASSLQRTDNSPLHF.